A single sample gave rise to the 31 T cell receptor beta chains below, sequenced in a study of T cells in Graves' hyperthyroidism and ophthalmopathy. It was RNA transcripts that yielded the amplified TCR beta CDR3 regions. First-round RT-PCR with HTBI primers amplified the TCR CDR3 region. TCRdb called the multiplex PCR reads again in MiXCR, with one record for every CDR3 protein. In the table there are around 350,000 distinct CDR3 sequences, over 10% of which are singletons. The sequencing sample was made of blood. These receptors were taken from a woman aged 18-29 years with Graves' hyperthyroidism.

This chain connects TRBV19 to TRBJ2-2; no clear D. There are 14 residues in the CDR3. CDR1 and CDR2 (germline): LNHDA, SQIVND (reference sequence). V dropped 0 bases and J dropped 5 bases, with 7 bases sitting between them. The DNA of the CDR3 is TGTGCCAGTAGTATAGAAAGCTATACCGGGGAGCTGTTTTTT. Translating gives CASSIESYTGELFF. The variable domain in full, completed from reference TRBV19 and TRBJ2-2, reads DGGITQSPKYLFRKEGQNVTLSCEQNLNHDAMYWYRQDPGQGLRLIYYSQIVNDFQKGDIAEGYSVSREKKESFPLTVTSAQKNPTAFYLCASSIESYTGELFFGEGSRLTVL.

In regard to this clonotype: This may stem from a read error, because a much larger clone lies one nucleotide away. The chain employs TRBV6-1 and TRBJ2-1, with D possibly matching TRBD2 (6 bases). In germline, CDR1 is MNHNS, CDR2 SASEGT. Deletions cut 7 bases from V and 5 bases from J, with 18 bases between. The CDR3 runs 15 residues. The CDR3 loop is CASKVSVGGHNEQFF. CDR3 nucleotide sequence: TGTGCCAGCAAAGTTTCAGTGGGAGGCCACAATGAGCAGTTCTTC.

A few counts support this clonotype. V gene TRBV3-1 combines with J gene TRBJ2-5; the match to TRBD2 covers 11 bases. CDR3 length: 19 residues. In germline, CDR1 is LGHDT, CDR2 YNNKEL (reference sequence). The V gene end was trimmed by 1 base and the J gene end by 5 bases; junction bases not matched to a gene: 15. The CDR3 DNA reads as TGTGCCAGCAGCCAAGCAAGCCTAGCGGGAGGCCCGGGGGGGGAGACCCAGTACTTC. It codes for CASSQASLAGGPGGETQYF.

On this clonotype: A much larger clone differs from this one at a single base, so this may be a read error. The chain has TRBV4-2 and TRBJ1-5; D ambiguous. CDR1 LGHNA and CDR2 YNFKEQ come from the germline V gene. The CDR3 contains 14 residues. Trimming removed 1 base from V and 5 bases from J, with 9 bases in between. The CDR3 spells CASSQGTLDQPQHF. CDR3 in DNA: TGTGCCAGCAGCCAAGGGACGCTCGATCAGCCCCAGCATTTT.

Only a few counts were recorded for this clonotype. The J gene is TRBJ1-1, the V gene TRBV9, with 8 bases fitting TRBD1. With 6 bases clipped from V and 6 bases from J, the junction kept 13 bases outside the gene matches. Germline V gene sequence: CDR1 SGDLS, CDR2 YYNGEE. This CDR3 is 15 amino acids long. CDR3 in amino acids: CASTKGDRLLPEAFF. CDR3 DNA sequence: TGTGCCAGCACCAAGGGGGACAGGCTTTTACCTGAAGCTTTCTTT.

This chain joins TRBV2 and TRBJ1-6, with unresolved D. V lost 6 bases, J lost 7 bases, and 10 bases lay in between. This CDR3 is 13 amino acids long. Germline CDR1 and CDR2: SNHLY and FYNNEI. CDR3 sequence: CASRDGINSPLHF. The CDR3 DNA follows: TGTGCCAGCAGGGACGGGATCAATTCACCCCTCCACTTT.

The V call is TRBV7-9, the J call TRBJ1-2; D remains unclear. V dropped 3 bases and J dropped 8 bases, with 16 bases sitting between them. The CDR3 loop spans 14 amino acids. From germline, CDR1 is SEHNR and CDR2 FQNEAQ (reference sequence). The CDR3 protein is CASSLLGEGGGYTF. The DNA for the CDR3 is TGTGCCAGCAGCTTGTTAGGTGAAGGAGGAGGCTACACCTTC.

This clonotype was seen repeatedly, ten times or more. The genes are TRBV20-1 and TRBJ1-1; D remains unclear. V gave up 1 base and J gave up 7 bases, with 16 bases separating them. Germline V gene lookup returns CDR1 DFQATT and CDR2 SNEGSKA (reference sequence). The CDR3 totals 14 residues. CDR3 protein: CSARAQNTHYEAFF. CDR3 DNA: TGCAGTGCTAGAGCCCAGAACACCCACTATGAAGCTTTCTTT.

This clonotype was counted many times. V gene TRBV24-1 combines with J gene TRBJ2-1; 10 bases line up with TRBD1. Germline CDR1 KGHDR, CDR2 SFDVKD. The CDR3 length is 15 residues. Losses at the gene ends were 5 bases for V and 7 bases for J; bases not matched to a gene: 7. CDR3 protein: CATSGPRDRGNEQFF. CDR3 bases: TGTGCCACCAGTGGCCCCCGGGACAGGGGAAATGAGCAGTTCTTC.

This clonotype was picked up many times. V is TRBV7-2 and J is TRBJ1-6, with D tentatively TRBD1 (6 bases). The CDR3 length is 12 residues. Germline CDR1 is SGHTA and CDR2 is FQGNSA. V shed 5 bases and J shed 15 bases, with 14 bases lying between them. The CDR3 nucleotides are TGTGCCAGCAGCGAGAACAGGGAAGACCTCCACTTT. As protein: CASSENREDLHF.

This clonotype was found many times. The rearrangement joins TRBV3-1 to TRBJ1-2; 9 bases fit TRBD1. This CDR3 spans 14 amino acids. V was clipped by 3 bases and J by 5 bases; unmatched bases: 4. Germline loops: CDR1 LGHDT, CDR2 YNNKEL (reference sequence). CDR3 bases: TGTGCCAGCAGCCAGGACAGGGGTGGATATGGCTACACCTTC. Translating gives CASSQDRGGYGYTF.

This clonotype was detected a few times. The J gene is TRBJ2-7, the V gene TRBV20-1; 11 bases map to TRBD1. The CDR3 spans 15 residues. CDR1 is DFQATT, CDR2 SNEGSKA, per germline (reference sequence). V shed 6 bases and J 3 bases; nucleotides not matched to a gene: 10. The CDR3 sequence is CSASRPGTGGYEQYF. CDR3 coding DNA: TGCAGTGCCTCTCGACCGGGGACAGGGGGCTACGAGCAGTACTTC.

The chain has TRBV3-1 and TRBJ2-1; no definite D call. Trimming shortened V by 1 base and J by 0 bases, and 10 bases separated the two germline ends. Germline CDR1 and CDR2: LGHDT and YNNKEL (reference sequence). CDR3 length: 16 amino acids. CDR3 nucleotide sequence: TGTGCCAGCAGCCAAGGAGCTCTCCGCTCCTACAATGAGCAGTTCTTC. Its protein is CASSQGALRSYNEQFF.

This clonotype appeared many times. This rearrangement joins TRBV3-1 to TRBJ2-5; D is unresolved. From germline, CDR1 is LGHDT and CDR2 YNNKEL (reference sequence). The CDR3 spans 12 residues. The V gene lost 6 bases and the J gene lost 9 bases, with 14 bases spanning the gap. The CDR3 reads CASRISTGPQYF. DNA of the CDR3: TGTGCCAGCAGAATTTCTACCGGGCCCCAGTACTTC.

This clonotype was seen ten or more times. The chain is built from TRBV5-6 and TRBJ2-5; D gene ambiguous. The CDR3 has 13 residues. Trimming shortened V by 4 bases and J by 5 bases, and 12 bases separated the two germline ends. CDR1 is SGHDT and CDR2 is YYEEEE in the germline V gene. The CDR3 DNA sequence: TGTGCCAGCAGCAGAGGTGACGTGGAGACCCAGTACTTC. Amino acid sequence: CASSRGDVETQYF.

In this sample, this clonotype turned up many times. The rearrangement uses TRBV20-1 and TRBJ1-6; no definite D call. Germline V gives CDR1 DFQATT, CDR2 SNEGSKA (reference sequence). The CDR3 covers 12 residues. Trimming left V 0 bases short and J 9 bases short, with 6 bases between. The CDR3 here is CSARDQTSPLHF. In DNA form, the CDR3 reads TGCAGTGCTAGAGACCAGACTTCACCCCTCCACTTT.

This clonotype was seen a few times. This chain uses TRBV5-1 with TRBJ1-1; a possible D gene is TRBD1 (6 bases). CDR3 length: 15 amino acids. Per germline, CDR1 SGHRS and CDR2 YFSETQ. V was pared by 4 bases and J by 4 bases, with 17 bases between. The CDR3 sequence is CASSHQTGGRTEAFF. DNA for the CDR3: TGCGCCAGCAGCCACCAGACAGGAGGGCGCACTGAAGCTTTCTTT.

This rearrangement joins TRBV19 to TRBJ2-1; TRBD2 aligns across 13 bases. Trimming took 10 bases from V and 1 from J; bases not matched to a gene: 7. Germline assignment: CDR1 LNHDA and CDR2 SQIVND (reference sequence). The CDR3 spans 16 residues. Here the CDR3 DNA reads TGTGCCACCACGACTAGCGGGGGGTTATCCTACAATGAGCAGTTCTTC. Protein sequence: CATTTSGGLSYNEQFF.

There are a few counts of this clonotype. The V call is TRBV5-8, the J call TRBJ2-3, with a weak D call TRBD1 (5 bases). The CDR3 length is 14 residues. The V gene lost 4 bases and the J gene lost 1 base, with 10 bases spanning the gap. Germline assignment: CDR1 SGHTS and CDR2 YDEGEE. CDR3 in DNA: TGTGCCAGCAGCCGACAGTCACGCACAGATACGCAGTATTTT. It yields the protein CASSRQSRTDTQYF. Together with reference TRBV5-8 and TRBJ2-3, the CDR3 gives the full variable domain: EAGVTQSPTHLIKTRGQQATLRCSPISGHTSVYWYQQALGLGLQFLLWYDEGEERNRGNFPPRFSGRQFPNYSSELNVNALELEDSALYLCASSRQSRTDTQYFGPGTRLTVL.

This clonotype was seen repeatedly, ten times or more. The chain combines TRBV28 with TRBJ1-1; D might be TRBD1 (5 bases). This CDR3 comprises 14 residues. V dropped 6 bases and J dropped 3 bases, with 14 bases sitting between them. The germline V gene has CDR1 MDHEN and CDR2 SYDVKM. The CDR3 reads CASSWAAGDTEAFF. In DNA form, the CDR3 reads TGTGCCAGCAGCTGGGCGGCGGGGGACACTGAAGCTTTCTTT.

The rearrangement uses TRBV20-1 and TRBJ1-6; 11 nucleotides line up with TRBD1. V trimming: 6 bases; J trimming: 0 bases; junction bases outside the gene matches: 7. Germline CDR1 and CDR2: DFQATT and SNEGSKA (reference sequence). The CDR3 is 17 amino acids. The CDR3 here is CSAGLGQGGSYNSPLHF. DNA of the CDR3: TGCAGTGCCGGCCTGGGACAGGGGGGCTCCTATAATTCACCCCTCCACTTT.

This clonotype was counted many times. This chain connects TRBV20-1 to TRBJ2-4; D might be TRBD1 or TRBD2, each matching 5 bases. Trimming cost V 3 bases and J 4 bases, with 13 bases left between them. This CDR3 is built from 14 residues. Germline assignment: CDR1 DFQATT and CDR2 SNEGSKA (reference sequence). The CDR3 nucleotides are TGCAGTGCTAGGGGGACGGTCCAAAAAAACATTCAGTACTTC. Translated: CSARGTVQKNIQYF.

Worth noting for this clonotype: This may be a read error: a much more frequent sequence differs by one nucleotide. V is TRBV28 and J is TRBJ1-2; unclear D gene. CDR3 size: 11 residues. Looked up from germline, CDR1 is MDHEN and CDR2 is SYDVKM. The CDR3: CAGSPDHGYTF. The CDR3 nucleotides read TGTGCCGGCAGTCCCGACCATGGCTACACCTTC.

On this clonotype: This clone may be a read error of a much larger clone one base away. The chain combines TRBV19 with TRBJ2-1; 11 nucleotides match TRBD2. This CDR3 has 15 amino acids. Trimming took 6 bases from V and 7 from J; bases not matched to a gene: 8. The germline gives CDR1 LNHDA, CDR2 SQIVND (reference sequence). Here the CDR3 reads CASSPTSGNRNEQFF. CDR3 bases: TGTGCCAGTAGCCCGACTAGCGGGAATAGGAATGAGCAGTTCTTC.

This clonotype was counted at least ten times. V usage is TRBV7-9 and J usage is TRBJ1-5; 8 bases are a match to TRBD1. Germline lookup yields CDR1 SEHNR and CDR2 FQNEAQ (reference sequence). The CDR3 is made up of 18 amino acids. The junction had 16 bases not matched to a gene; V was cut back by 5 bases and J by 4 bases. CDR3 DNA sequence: TGTGCCAGCAGCCGATACTTAGGACAGGGACCCCGGAATCAGCCCCAGCATTTT. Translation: CASSRYLGQGPRNQPQHF.

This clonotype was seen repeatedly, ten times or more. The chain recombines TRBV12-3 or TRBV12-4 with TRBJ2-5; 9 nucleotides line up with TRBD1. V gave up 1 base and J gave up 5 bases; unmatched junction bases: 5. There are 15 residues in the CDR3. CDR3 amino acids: CASSLGQGVSETQYF. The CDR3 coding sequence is TGTGCCAGCAGTTTAGGACAGGGGGTTTCCGAGACCCAGTACTTC.

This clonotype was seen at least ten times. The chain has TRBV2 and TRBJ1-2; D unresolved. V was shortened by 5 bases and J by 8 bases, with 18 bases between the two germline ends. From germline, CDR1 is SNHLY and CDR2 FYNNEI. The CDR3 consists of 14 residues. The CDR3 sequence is CASSSLDGPHGYTF. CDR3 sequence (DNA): TGTGCCAGCAGTTCACTAGACGGACCGCACGGCTACACCTTC.

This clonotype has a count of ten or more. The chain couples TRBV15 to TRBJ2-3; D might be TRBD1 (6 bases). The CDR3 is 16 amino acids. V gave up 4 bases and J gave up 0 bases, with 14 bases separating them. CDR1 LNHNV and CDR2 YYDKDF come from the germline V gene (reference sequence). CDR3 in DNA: TGTGCCACCAGCATCAATCAGGGGCCTAGCACAGATACGCAGTATTTT. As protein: CATSINQGPSTDTQYF.

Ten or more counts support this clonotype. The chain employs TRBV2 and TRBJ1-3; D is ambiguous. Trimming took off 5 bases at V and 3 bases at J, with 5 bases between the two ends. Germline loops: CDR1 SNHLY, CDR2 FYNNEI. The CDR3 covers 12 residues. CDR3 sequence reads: CASSQDGNTIYF. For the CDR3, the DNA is TGTGCCAGCAGTCAGGATGGAAACACCATATATTTT.

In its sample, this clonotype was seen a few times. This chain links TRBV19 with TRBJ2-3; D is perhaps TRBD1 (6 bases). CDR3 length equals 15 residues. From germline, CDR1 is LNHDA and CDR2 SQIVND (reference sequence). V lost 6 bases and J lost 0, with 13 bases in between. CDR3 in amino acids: CASRRTASSTDTQYF. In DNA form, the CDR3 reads TGTGCCAGTAGGAGGACAGCCTCTAGCACAGATACGCAGTATTTT.

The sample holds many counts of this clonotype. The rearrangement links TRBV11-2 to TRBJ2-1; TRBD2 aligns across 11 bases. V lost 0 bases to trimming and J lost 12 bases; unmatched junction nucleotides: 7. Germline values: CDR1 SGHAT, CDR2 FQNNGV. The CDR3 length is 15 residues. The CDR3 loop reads CASSLELAGEVGQFF. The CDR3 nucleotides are TGTGCCAGCAGCTTAGAACTAGCGGGGGAGGTGGGGCAGTTCTTC.